The next 14 T cell receptor beta chains were all read from a single sample in a study of Tregs in tolerant kidney transplant recipients. Repertoires were generated with immunoSEQ multiplex PCR, while TCRdb's copy carries only in-frame clones and drops some. The sample contains about 240,000 clones, 65% to 85% of which appear only once. What was sequenced was CD4+ T cells from blood. These receptors were taken from a human donor in good health.

The chain employs TRBV9 and TRBJ1-1; D is perhaps TRBD1 (5 bases). V lost 2 bases and J 1 base, leaving 9 bases between the germline ends. Germline V gene data show CDR1 as SGDLS and CDR2 as YYNGEE. This CDR3 region has 14 residues. CDR3 nucleotide sequence: TGTGCCAGCAGCGTCCTTGACAGGAACACTGAAGCTTTCTTT. This encodes CASSVLDRNTEAFF.

The table lists this clone with a few counts. This sequence joins TRBV9 and TRBJ2-3, with 7 bases aligning to TRBD1. The CDR3 extends over 14 amino acids. The germline V gene has CDR1 SGDLS and CDR2 YYNGEE. Losses at the gene ends were 4 bases for V and 6 bases for J; bases not matched to a gene: 8. As DNA, the CDR3 is TGTGCCAGCAGCAAGACAGGGATCAGCGATACGCAGTATTTT. Protein sequence: CASSKTGISDTQYF.

This clone was picked up one time. The chain carries TRBV5-1 and TRBJ2-5, with a weak D call TRBD1 (6 bases). Germline V CDR1 and CDR2: SGHRS, YFSETQ. The CDR3 is 14 residues long. With 4 bases removed from V and 3 bases from J, the gap between germline ends came to 13 bases. The CDR3 region is CASSAGQTEETQYF. Here the CDR3 DNA reads TGCGCCAGCAGCGCAGGACAGACGGAAGAGACCCAGTACTTC.

This chain's CDR3 is CASTLREGPQHF. CDR3 DNA: TGTGCCAGCACCCTGAGAGAGGGACCCCAGCATTTT. The rearrangement uses TRBV6-6 and TRBJ1-5; D remains unclear. This CDR3 has 12 residues. CDR1 MNHNY and CDR2 SVGAGI come from the germline V gene (reference sequence). The V gene lost 7 bases and the J gene lost 10 bases, with 14 bases spanning the gap.

The CDR3 sequence: CASSADTTRETQYF. Here the CDR3 DNA reads TGTGCCAGCAGCGCCGACACTACCCGAGAGACCCAGTACTTC. The J gene is TRBJ2-5, the V gene TRBV11-2; D not certain. V gave up 5 bases and J gave up 4 bases, with 14 bases separating them. CDR3 length: 14 residues. CDR1 and CDR2 (germline): SGHAT, FQNNGV.

CDR3 coding DNA: TGCGCCAGCGGGACTAGCGGGGCTAGCACAGATACGCAGTATTTT. It translates to CASGTSGASTDTQYF. The chain combines TRBV5-1 with TRBJ2-3; 13 bases are a match to TRBD2. The CDR3 has 15 amino acids. Per germline, CDR1 SGHRS and CDR2 YFSETQ. Trimming at V came to 7 bases and at J to 0 bases, leaving 2 bases not matched to a gene. Using reference TRBV5-1 and TRBJ2-3 for the parts outside the CDR3, the full variable domain is KAGVTQTPRYLIKTRGQQVTLSCSPISGHRSVSWYQQTPGQGLQFLFEYFSETQRNKGNFPGRFSGRQFSNSRSEMNVSTLELGDSALYLCASGTSGASTDTQYFGPGTRLTVL.

The J gene is TRBJ1-1, the V gene TRBV18; TRBD1 is a possible D gene (6 bases). The length of the CDR3 is 13 residues. The germline CDR1 and CDR2 sequences are KGHSH and LQKENI. V was cut by 2 bases and J by 6 bases, with 10 bases left in between. The CDR3 bases are TGTGCCAGCTCACCAACGCAGGGGTCTGAAGCTTTCTTT. Translated: CASSPTQGSEAFF.

V gene TRBV27 combines with J gene TRBJ1-2; weak D call: TRBD1 (6 bases). The CDR3 totals 12 residues. V was trimmed by 9 bases and J by 4 bases, leaving 12 bases between them. The germline V gene has CDR1 MNHEY and CDR2 SMNVEV (reference sequence). For the CDR3, the DNA is TGTGCCAGTGGACAGTTCTCCTATGGCTACACCTTC. Amino acids: CASGQFSYGYTF.

The V gene is TRBV30, the J gene TRBJ2-5, with D tentatively TRBD2 (6 bases). TRBJ2-7 matches the DNA end more closely, so the J call is doubtful. This CDR3 is 18 amino acids long. Germline V lookup: CDR1 GTSNPN, CDR2 SVGIG (reference sequence). The CDR3 nucleotides read TGTGCCTGGAGTGTTTGGGACGGTAGATTAGGAGGGGCCTACGAGCAGTACTTC. Protein sequence: CAWSVWDGRLGGAYEQYF.

The rearrangement links TRBV29-1 to TRBJ2-7; D unclear. Per the germline V gene, CDR1 is SQVTM and CDR2 is ANQGSEA. CDR3 length: 12 residues. V dropped 5 bases and J dropped 3 bases, with 11 bases sitting between them. The CDR3 bases are TGCAGCGTTAAGGTTCGGAACTACGAGCAGTACTTC. This sequence encodes CSVKVRNYEQYF.

V usage is TRBV12-2 and J usage is TRBJ2-7; TRBD2, the table's D call, lacks a check against the DNA. TRBV12-2 is reported as a pseudogene. The CDR3 loop spans 14 amino acids. The CDR3, as DNA: TGTGCAAGTCGCTTAGCCGGGAGATCCTACGAGCAGTACTTC. It yields the protein CASRLAGRSYEQYF.

The J gene is TRBJ2-4, the V gene TRBV4-1; D remains unclear. Trimming pared 1 base from V and 0 bases from J, leaving 10 bases between. The germline CDR1 and CDR2 sequences are MGHRA and YSYEKL. The CDR3 runs 16 residues. DNA of the CDR3: TGCGCCAGCAGCCAAGGGGATCAGCTAGCCAAAAACATTCAGTACTTC. Its protein product is CASSQGDQLAKNIQYF.

This chain connects TRBV5-1 to TRBJ1-2, with 9 bases lining up with TRBD1. Trimming at V came to 1 base and at J to 7 bases, leaving 8 bases not matched to a gene. Germline V gene lookup returns CDR1 SGHRS and CDR2 YFSETQ. The CDR3 contains 15 residues. Here the CDR3 DNA reads TGCGCCAGCAGCTTGATACCCACAGGGGGCGGTGGCTACACCTTC. As protein: CASSLIPTGGGGYTF.

The chain recombines TRBV6-5 with TRBJ2-7; 9 bases are shared with TRBD1. Germline V gene sequence: CDR1 MNHEY, CDR2 SVGAGI. This CDR3 contains 13 residues. J was trimmed by 3 bases and V by 8 bases; bases with no gene match: 5. The CDR3 is CASRGQGSYEQYF. The DNA of the CDR3 is TGTGCCAGCCGAGGACAGGGGAGCTACGAGCAGTACTTC.